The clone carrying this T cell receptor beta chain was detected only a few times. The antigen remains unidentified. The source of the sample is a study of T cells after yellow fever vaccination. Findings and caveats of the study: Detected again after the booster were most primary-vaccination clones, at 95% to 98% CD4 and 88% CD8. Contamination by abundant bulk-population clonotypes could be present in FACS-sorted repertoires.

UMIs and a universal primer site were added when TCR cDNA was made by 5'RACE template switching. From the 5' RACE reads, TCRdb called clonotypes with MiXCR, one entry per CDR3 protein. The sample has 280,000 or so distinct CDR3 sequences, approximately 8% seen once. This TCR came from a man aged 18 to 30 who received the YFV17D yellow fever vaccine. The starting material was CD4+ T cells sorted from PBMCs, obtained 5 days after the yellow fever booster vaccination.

CDR3 DNA: TGTGCCAGCAGCACCGGGACAGGGACCTCCTACGAGCAGTACTTC. It specifies CASSTGTGTSYEQYF. The rearrangement links TRBV7-2 to TRBJ2-7; 9 nucleotides line up with TRBD1. CDR3 length equals 15 residues. Germline trimming cut 5 bases from V and 0 bases from J; bases unmatched to any gene: 5. CDR1 SGHTA and CDR2 FQGNSA come from the germline V gene.